This TCR beta chain came from a study of naive and memory T cell subsets. Germline trimming cut 4 bases from V and 2 bases from J; bases unmatched to any gene: 10. Germline loops: CDR1 SGHRS, CDR2 YFSETQ. The CDR3 loop spans 16 amino acids. Details on this clonotype: Antigen specificity is unknown.

CMV status came from CD4+ IFNgamma after overnight CMV lysate stimulation. Overall study findings and caveats: Over 90% of naive TCR sequences appeared only once, unlike memory subsets.

The beta constant-region primer was an equimolar mix of two oligonucleotides covering TRBC1 and TRBC2. Each CDR3 protein is one row after TCRdb ran MiXCR on the UMI-ligation and nested PCR reads. The sample contains about 85,000 distinct CDR3 sequences, around 13% of which appear only once. The chain links TRBV5-1 to TRBJ2-5; 8 positions match TRBD2. The sequencing sample was made of central memory CD4+ T cells from blood. This receptor was identified in a human donor in good health. For the CDR3, the DNA is TGCGCCAGCAGCCCGGGAGGGTCAGGGGCTCAAGAGACCCAGTACTTC. Translating it yields CASSPGGSGAQETQYF.